Listed below are T cell receptor beta chains from one sample, sequenced in a study of TIL therapy for anti-PD-1-resistant metastatic lung cancer. Sequencing was performed with immunoSEQ multiplex PCR; in TCRdb, only in-frame clones are kept and a portion is missing. Found here are roughly 46,000 clones, approximately 86% of them singletons; the top ten hold 5%. Sequencing used blood, obtained at baseline. The receptors derive from a person between 30 and 79 years old with non-small cell lung cancer. Both conserved end residues are trimmed from each CDR3.

TRBV10-1,TRBJ1-6,ASSRLFDSLAGDSPLH
TRBV7-8,TRBJ1-3,ASSKGTAFSGNTIY
TRBV21-1,TRBJ2-7,AGGPLSSYEQY
TRBV10-3,TRBJ1-2,AISPGQGGAVKGYT
TRBV5-1,TRBJ2-5,ASSQSLDRPETQY
TRBV12-3/TRBV12-4,TRBJ1-1,ASSLSGLEAF
TRBV6-1,TRBJ2-5,ASSEGQGFFLRGGQETQY
TRBV11-1,TRBJ2-3,ASSFGNPKVTDTQY
TRBV9,TRBJ1-5,ASSVAAGGSQPQH
TRBV7-9,TRBJ2-3,ASSTSTDTQY
TRBV10-1,TRBJ2-4,ASSEEDSLKAKNIQY
TRBV19,TRBJ2-2,ASIPAGSNTGELF
TRBV28,TRBJ1-1,ASRDTMNTEAF
TRBV15,TRBJ2-3,ATSRDGWEVSSDTQY